This T cell receptor beta chain came from a study of cytomegalovirus exposure and HLA in healthy donors. Turning to the study itself: HLA-typed donors were the source of roughly 80 million unique TCRs held in an early data release.

Study-level points and caveats: The number of N-insertions in an Asian-associated ancestry cluster was reportedly below the 666-donor mean in a later analysis. Analyzed later, association rates of TCRs varied across HLA loci, with DRB1 most and HLA-C fewest. The authors later linked a missense DCLRE1C variant to TCR beta V- and J-gene trimming.

In regard to this clone: Its antigen is not identified.

The PCR had 60 Vbeta and 13 Jbeta primers. Measured with immunoSEQ multiplex PCR; TCRdb has only the in-frame clones, and not every one. Of some 170,000 clones detected, about 80% appear once; the ten largest clones hold approximately 10%. Between the trimmed V and J ends, which lost 3 bases and 7 bases, there was a span of 21 bases. CDR3 length: 17 amino acids. Germline V gene lookup returns CDR1 SEHNR and CDR2 FQNEAQ (reference sequence). Sequences were obtained from PBMCs. The clonotype was recovered from a man younger than 35 in good health and CMV-seropositive. This chain links TRBV7-9 with TRBJ2-2; possible D gene TRBD2, 7 bases. Here the CDR3 DNA reads TGTGCCAGCAGCTTTCTGGGCGGGGGCGTCCGACACGGGGAGCTGTTTTTT. Encoded protein: CASSFLGGGVRHGELFF.